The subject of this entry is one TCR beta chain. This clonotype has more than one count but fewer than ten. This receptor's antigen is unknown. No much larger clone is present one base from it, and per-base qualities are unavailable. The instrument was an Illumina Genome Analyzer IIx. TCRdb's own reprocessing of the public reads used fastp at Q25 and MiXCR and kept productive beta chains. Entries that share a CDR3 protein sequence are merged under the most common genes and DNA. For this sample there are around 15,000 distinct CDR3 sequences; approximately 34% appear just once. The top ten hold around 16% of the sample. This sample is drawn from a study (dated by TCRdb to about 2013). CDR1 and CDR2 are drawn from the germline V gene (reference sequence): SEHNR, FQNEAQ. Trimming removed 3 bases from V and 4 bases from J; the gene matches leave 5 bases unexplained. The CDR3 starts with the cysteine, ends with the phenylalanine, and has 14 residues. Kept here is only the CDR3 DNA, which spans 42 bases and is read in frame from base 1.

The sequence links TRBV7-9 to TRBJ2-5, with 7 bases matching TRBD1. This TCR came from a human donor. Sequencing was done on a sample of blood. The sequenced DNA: TGTGCCAGCAGCTTTGACAGGGTCCGAGAGACCCAGTACTTC. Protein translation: CASSFDRVRETQYF.